Following are 23 T cell receptor beta chains from one sample sequenced in a study of blood T cell repertoires in COVID-19 (dated by TCRdb to 2018 to 2020). The library was produced with the immunoSEQ multiplex PCR assay. The table was pulled from immuneACCESS by TCRdb, which kept in-frame rearrangements only. Such tables lose some clones; where checked, under half of the loss comes from unresolved V genes, and the rest has no known cause. Counted in this sample were under 95,000 clones; roughly 88% of them appeared once. 2.5% to 3.5% of the sample is held by the ten biggest clonotypes. Sequenced: peripheral blood. Receptor source: a woman of 80 years or more with COVID-19, enrolled during active disease.

The chain has TRBV9 and TRBJ2-7, with 9 nucleotides matching TRBD2. The V segment lost 0 bases and the J segment 3 bases; nucleotides outside the gene matches: 7. The CDR3 totals 16 residues. Germline assignment: CDR1 SGDLS and CDR2 YYNGEE. This chain's CDR3 is CASSVGVAGEYYEQYF. CDR3 bases: TGTGCCAGCAGCGTAGGAGTAGCGGGGGAATACTACGAGCAGTACTTC.

This clone has only one observation. V and J are TRBV28 and TRBJ1-4; TRBD1 is a possible D gene (6 bases). The CDR3 runs to 13 residues. Trimming stripped 2 bases from V and 13 bases from J, with 14 bases between. CDR1 is MDHEN and CDR2 is SYDVKM in the germline V gene. The CDR3 loop reads CASSLNGGGILFF. As DNA, the CDR3 is TGTGCCAGCAGTTTAAATGGGGGGGGCATACTGTTTTTT.

This clone was observed a single time. The J gene is TRBJ1-5, the V gene TRBV5-6, with D uncertain. Per the germline V gene, CDR1 is SGHDT and CDR2 is YYEEEE. The CDR3 runs 13 residues. V was pared by 2 bases and J by 6 bases, with 9 bases between. The CDR3 coding sequence is TGTGCCAGCAGCTTAGGACTTGGTCAGCCCCAGCATTTT. Translation gives CASSLGLGQPQHF. The full variable domain, rest sourced from reference TRBV5-6 and TRBJ1-5, is DAGVTQSPTHLIKTRGQQVTLRCSPKSGHDTVSWYQQALGQGPQFIFQYYEEEERQRGNFPDRFSGHQFPNYSSELNVNALLLGDSALYLCASSLGLGQPQHFGDGTRLSIL.

A few counts support this clone. CDR3 in DNA: TGTGCCAGCAGGGGTTTGAGGTCTAACTATGGCTACACCTTC. Its translation is CASRGLRSNYGYTF. The rearrangement joins TRBV6-5 to TRBJ1-2; D is uncertain. Trimming removed 6 bases from V and 0 bases from J, with 11 bases in between. The CDR3 contains 14 residues. The germline gives CDR1 MNHEY, CDR2 SVGAGI.

This clone was counted between two and nine times. The chain links TRBV12-3 or TRBV12-4 to TRBJ1-4; no reliable D call. With 7 bases removed from V and 4 bases from J, the gap between germline ends came to 7 bases. This CDR3 has 12 residues. This chain's CDR3 is CASKGDNEKLFF. The CDR3 DNA is TGTGCCAGCAAGGGAGATAATGAAAAACTGTTTTTT.

This clone was detected once. The chain is built from TRBV5-5 and TRBJ2-2; D unclear. With 1 base removed from V and 6 bases from J, the gap between germline ends came to 16 bases. The CDR3 spans 16 residues. Germline V gives CDR1 SGHKS, CDR2 YYEKEE (reference sequence). CDR3 residues: CASSLSASVHPGELFF. CDR3 sequence (DNA): TGTGCCAGCAGCTTGTCGGCCAGCGTCCATCCCGGGGAGCTGTTTTTT.

This chain connects TRBV11-1 to TRBJ1-2, with TRBD1 matching 7 bases. CDR1 is SGHAT and CDR2 is FQDESV in the germline V gene (reference sequence). The CDR3 length is 13 residues. Trimming at V came to 5 bases and at J to 2 bases, leaving 2 bases not matched to a gene. The CDR3 DNA follows: TGTGCCAGCAGCGGACAGGCGAACTATGGCTACACCTTC. Its protein product is CASSGQANYGYTF.

The CDR3 reads CASSRYWSGDPYEQYF. CDR3 in DNA: TGTGCCAGCAGCCGTTATTGGTCAGGGGATCCCTACGAGCAGTACTTC. V usage is TRBV3-1 (or the pseudogene TRBV3-2) and J usage is TRBJ2-7, with TRBD1 as a possible D gene (6 bases). Looked up from germline, CDR1 is LGHDT and CDR2 is YNNKEL (reference sequence). The CDR3 has 16 amino acids. Trimming stripped 4 bases from V and 2 bases from J, with 18 bases between.

With respect to this clone: This sample includes further DNA sequences coding for the same CDR3. V usage is TRBV18 and J usage is TRBJ1-5, with TRBD1 matching 8 bases. The CDR3 sequence is 15 residues long. V trimming: 3 bases; J trimming: 4 bases; junction bases outside the gene matches: 5. CDR1 is KGHSH, CDR2 LQKENI, per germline. CDR3 sequence reads: CASSPPGQGNQPQHF. CDR3 nucleotide sequence: TGTGCCAGCTCACCCCCCGGACAGGGAAATCAGCCCCAGCATTTT.

This chain joins TRBV3-1 (or the pseudogene TRBV3-2) and TRBJ2-7, with 7 bases that match TRBD1. Germline CDR1 is LGHDT and CDR2 is YNNKEL (reference sequence). This CDR3 region has 13 residues. V shed 4 bases, J shed 7 bases, and the junction held 7 bases outside the gene matches. CDR3: CASSPTGIGEQYF. The DNA of the CDR3 is TGTGCCAGCAGCCCGACAGGGATTGGAGAGCAGTACTTC.

This rearrangement joins TRBV18 to TRBJ2-4, with 12 bases fitting TRBD1. CDR3 length equals 18 residues. V was clipped by 0 bases and J by 2 bases; unmatched bases: 5. Germline CDR1 is KGHSH and CDR2 is LQKENI. As DNA, the CDR3 is TGTGCCAGCTCACCACCACGGGGACAGGGGGCGACCAAAAACATTCAGTACTTC. Amino acid sequence: CASSPPRGQGATKNIQYF. The variable domain in full, completed from reference TRBV18 and TRBJ2-4, reads NAGVMQNPRHLVRRRGQEARLRCSPMKGHSHVYWYRQLPEEGLKFMVYLQKENIIDESGMPKERFSAEFPKEGPSILRIQQVVRGDSAAYFCASSPPRGQGATKNIQYFGAGTRLSVL.

This sequence joins TRBV18 and TRBJ1-6, with D perhaps TRBD1 (6 bases). CDR1 KGHSH and CDR2 LQKENI come from the germline V gene. Trimming took 8 bases from V and 10 from J, leaving 21 bases between them. The CDR3 sequence is 15 residues long. The CDR3 sequence: CASHGWQGPQSPLHF. The DNA for the CDR3 is TGTGCCAGCCACGGATGGCAGGGGCCTCAGTCACCCCTCCACTTT.

The V gene is TRBV19, the J gene TRBJ2-7, with 10 bases aligning to TRBD2. Germline assignment: CDR1 LNHDA and CDR2 SQIVND (reference sequence). This CDR3 region has 15 residues. With V trimmed by 6 bases and J by 2 bases, 7 bases remained unmatched. CDR3 sequence: CASRNSGRSPYEQYF. The CDR3 DNA sequence: TGTGCCAGTAGGAATAGCGGGAGGTCCCCCTACGAGCAGTACTTC.

The CDR3 DNA reads TGTGCCAGCAGCGTTGGACAGGGGAGGGGAATCCCCCAAGAGACCCAGTACTTC. It is translated as CASSVGQGRGIPQETQYF. The rearrangement uses TRBV13 and TRBJ2-5, with 9 positions matching TRBD1. Germline V gives CDR1 PRHDT, CDR2 FYEKMQ (reference sequence). Trimming removed 5 bases from V and 1 base from J; junction bases left unmatched: 14. The CDR3 covers 18 residues.

This sequence joins TRBV5-1 and TRBJ2-5, with D possibly being TRBD1 (6 bases). V lost 0 bases, J lost 0 bases, and 15 bases lay in between. From germline, CDR1 is SGHRS and CDR2 YFSETQ. This CDR3 spans 17 amino acids. The CDR3 DNA is TGCGCCAGCAGCTTGGGTTGGGGACATAGTTACCAAGAGACCCAGTACTTC. Its protein product is CASSLGWGHSYQETQYF.

The V call is TRBV28, the J call TRBJ2-7; D uncertain. Germline V gene lookup returns CDR1 MDHEN and CDR2 SYDVKM. The CDR3 extends over 13 amino acids. Trimming removed 3 bases from V and 2 bases from J, with 8 bases in between. As DNA, the CDR3 is TGTGCCAGCAGTTTTTCCCCGGCCTACGAGCAGTACTTC. Encoded protein: CASSFSPAYEQYF.

This chain connects TRBV18 to TRBJ1-6; a weak D match, TRBD1 (5 bases). Germline assignment: CDR1 KGHSH and CDR2 LQKENI. The CDR3 runs to 14 residues. V shed 0 bases and J shed 8 bases, with 8 bases lying between them. The CDR3 DNA sequence: TGTGCCAGCTCACCACCGGGGGGGGATTCACCCCTCCACTTT. This translates into CASSPPGGDSPLHF.

The rearrangement joins TRBV5-5 to TRBJ1-2; the D gene is possibly TRBD1 (5 bases). The germline V gene has CDR1 SGHKS and CDR2 YYEKEE (reference sequence). The CDR3 totals 14 residues. The V end lost 4 bases, the J end lost 0 bases, and 10 bases lay between the germline ends. The CDR3 coding sequence is TGTGCCAGCAGCGGGGCAGGAGCTAACTATGGCTACACCTTC. Residues: CASSGAGANYGYTF.

The chain uses TRBV5-1 and TRBJ2-1; the D gene is possibly TRBD1 (5 bases). Trimming pared 2 bases from V and 5 bases from J, leaving 8 bases between. The CDR3 is 13 residues long. Germline V lookup: CDR1 SGHRS, CDR2 YFSETQ. The CDR3 reads CASSLRQNNEQFF. DNA of the CDR3: TGCGCCAGCAGCTTAAGACAGAACAATGAGCAGTTCTTC.

This chain connects TRBV9 to TRBJ1-3; D is undetermined. The CDR3 extends over 14 amino acids. The V gene lost 1 base and the J gene lost 0 bases, with 5 bases spanning the gap. From germline, CDR1 is SGDLS and CDR2 YYNGEE. CDR3 DNA: TGTGCCAGCAGCGTAAAGAGCTCTGGAAACACCATATATTTT. As protein: CASSVKSSGNTIYF.

The chain employs TRBV5-5 and TRBJ1-2; TRBD1 matches 8 bases. Looked up from germline, CDR1 is SGHKS and CDR2 is YYEKEE (reference sequence). The CDR3 length is 13 residues. V was pared by 0 bases and J by 8 bases, with 3 bases of the junction left unmatched. CDR3 amino acids: CASSLGRGQGYTF. In DNA form, the CDR3 reads TGTGCCAGCAGCTTGGGCAGGGGGCAAGGCTACACCTTC.

The chain couples TRBV10-3 to TRBJ2-1; maybe TRBD1 (6 bases). In germline, CDR1 is ENHRY, CDR2 SYGVKD. Trimming cost V 3 bases and J 10 bases, with 22 bases left between them. CDR3 length equals 16 residues. CDR3 coding DNA: TGTGCCATCAGTGACAGGGGCCACAATCCGCAAGGGGAGCAGTTCTTC. Translation: CAISDRGHNPQGEQFF.

The chain couples TRBV6-4 to TRBJ1-6; unclear D gene. The germline gives CDR1 MRHNA, CDR2 SNTAGT. This CDR3 comprises 15 residues. Trimming removed 3 bases from V and 7 bases from J, with 13 bases in between. The CDR3 DNA is TGTGCCAGCAGTGAACCCCGGGGAGTCAATTCACCCCTCCACTTT. The encoded protein is CASSEPRGVNSPLHF.